Below are 3 T cell receptor beta chains sequenced from a single sample in a study of T cells in Graves' hyperthyroidism and ophthalmopathy. Amplified TCR beta CDR3 regions derived from RNA transcripts. RT-PCR in the first round (using the HTBI primer set) targeted the TCR CDR3. Each CDR3 protein gets one entry after TCRdb re-called the multiplex PCR reads with MiXCR. The sample yields a few hundred thousand distinct CDR3 sequences, roughly an eighth seen once. The sequenced sample consisted of blood. All receptors derive from a woman aged 18-29 years with Graves' hyperthyroidism.

This clonotype occurred many times. The chain links TRBV6-1 to TRBJ1-5; D unresolved. Between the trimmed V and J ends, which lost 3 bases and 5 bases, there was a span of 5 bases. The CDR3 is 12 amino acids. Germline V gives CDR1 MNHNS, CDR2 SASEGT. The CDR3 is CASSDGYQPQHF. The CDR3 DNA sequence: TGTGCCAGCAGTGACGGTTATCAGCCCCAGCATTTT.

This clonotype was observed many times. The gene calls are TRBV19 and TRBJ2-1, with 9 bases fitting TRBD1. Per the germline V gene, CDR1 is LNHDA and CDR2 is SQIVND (reference sequence). J lost 5 bases, V lost 1 base, and 6 bases had no gene match. This CDR3 has 16 amino acids. The CDR3 protein is CASSIGETGGNNEQFF. The CDR3 DNA is TGTGCCAGTAGTATAGGGGAGACAGGGGGAAACAATGAGCAGTTCTTC.

There are many counts of this clonotype. J is TRBJ1-2 and V is TRBV24-1, with D perhaps matching TRBD1 (5 bases). The CDR3 runs to 15 residues. The V gene's germline CDR1 is KGHDR and CDR2 SFDVKD. V gave up 5 bases and J gave up 5 bases, with 17 bases separating them. CDR3 DNA sequence: TGTGCCACCAGTGGGGGGAATCAGGGCCGGTATGGCTACACCTTC. Translation: CATSGGNQGRYGYTF.